The source of this T cell receptor beta chain is a study of T cell responses to AZD1222 COVID-19 vaccine. The study, taken as a whole, reports: A reported finding is that nearly half of spike-specific TCRs target unmutated variant regions. Samples come after the peak T cell response, not at day 14. Donor demographics were predominantly white British with a female majority; clonal diversity may be underestimated.

For this clone: Its antigen remains unknown.

Libraries were prepared by immunoSEQ multiplex PCR; TCRdb keeps only in-frame clonotypes and omits some of them. In the table there are some 130,000 clones, approximately 92% of which are singletons. Trimming pared 2 bases from V and 7 bases from J, leaving 11 bases between. Germline V CDR1 and CDR2: MNHEY, SVGEGT. This CDR3 has 13 residues. The chain carries TRBV6-2 or TRBV6-3 and TRBJ1-2; TRBD1 might be the D (5 bases). This clonotype was obtained from an adult who received the AZD1222 COVID-19 vaccine. The material sequenced was peripheral blood, taken 28 days after the second AZD1222 dose. CDR3 nucleotides: TGTGCCAGCAGTTACCGGGGCTCCGGTGGCTACACCTTC. As protein: CASSYRGSGGYTF.